This T cell receptor beta chain comes out of a study of blood T cell repertoires in COVID-19. Overall study context: Sample material is recorded as cDNA or gDNA derived from T cells, B-cell-depleted T cells, or PBMCs.

Authors' processing steps: Nucleated cell counts were estimated from reference gene primer amplification. Measured with immunoSEQ multiplex PCR; TCRdb has only the in-frame clones, and not every one. V, J and clone size derive from that table, while D and trimming were established from the DNA sequence. The sample has 150,000 to 200,000 clones, around 83% seen once. This CDR3 is 15 amino acids long. CDR1 and CDR2 from the germline V gene are ENHRY and SYGVKD. J was trimmed by 0 bases and V by 10 bases; bases with no gene match: 9. V is TRBV10-3 and J is TRBJ2-3; 8 nucleotides line up with TRBD2. The sample taken for sequencing was PBMCs or T cells enriched from blood (not recorded which). The receptor was derived from a woman between 50 and 59 years old in a cohort exposed to, infected with or recovered from COVID-19 (not recorded which). The CDR3 is CATRTSPTSTDTQYF. DNA of the CDR3: TGTGCCACCCGGACTAGCCCAACTAGCACAGATACGCAGTATTTT.